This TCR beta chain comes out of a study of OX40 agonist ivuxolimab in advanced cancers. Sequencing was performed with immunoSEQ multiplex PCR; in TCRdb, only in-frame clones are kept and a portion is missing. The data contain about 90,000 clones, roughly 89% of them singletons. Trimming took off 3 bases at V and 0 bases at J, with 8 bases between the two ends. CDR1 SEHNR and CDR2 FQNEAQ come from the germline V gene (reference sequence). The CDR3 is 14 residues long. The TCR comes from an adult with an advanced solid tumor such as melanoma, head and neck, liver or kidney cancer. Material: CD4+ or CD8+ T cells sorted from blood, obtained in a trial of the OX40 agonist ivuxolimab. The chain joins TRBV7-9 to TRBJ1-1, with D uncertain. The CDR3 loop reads CASSFGVMNTEAFF. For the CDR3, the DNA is TGTGCCAGCAGCTTCGGGGTGATGAACACTGAAGCTTTCTTT. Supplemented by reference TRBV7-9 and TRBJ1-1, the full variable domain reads DTGVSQNPRHKITKRGQNVTFRCDPISEHNRLYWYRQTLGQGPEFLTYFQNEAQLEKSRLLSDRFSAERPKGSFSTLEIQRTEQGDSAMYLCASSFGVMNTEAFFGQGTRLTVV.